This T cell receptor (beta chain) derives from a study of cytomegalovirus exposure and HLA in healthy donors. V lost 3 bases to trimming and J lost 3 bases, with 5 bases between them. This CDR3 is 12 amino acids long. CDR1 and CDR2 (germline): SNHLY, FYNNEI. Primers for the PCR totalled 60 Vbeta and 13 Jbeta. Here immunoSEQ multiplex PCR was the method, and the copy in TCRdb shows in-frame clones only, minus some. The sample holds 110,000 to 150,000 clones, roughly two thirds seen once. The table lists this clone with a few counts. The clonotype was recovered from a woman between 40 and 55 years old in good health and CMV-seronegative. The chain carries TRBV2 and TRBJ1-1; D call uncertain. Sequenced sample: PBMCs. The CDR3 spells CASSDVYTEAFF. DNA of the CDR3: TGTGCCAGCAGTGATGTATACACTGAAGCTTTCTTT.